The clone carrying this T cell receptor beta chain was observed at least ten times. Its antigen is unidentified. TCRdb fed the 5' RACE reads into MiXCR, producing one record per CDR3 protein. Among 550,000 to 800,000 distinct CDR3 sequences, under 8.5% were seen once, and the ten largest hold 1.6%. Germline CDR1 ENHRY, CDR2 SYGVKD. The CDR3 is made up of 13 amino acids. V shed 11 bases and J shed 3 bases, with 15 bases lying between them. This sample was included in a study of identical twins. Study results and limitations: Analyses based on zero insertions could be partly confounded by invariant MAIT and iNKT cells. High-abundance cord blood beta clonotypes had fewer insertions; memory repertoires showed none. Out-of-frame alpha sequences shared by twins showed excess low generation probability.

The sample was also reused in another study, on yellow fever vaccine responses in identical twins. That report notes: Twins reportedly appeared to share part of their vaccine T cell response while keeping part individual.

This chain links TRBV10-3 with TRBJ2-3, with D perhaps matching TRBD1 (5 bases). This clonotype originated in a young woman in good health. Sequencing was performed on PBMCs. Here the CDR3 reads CAAAGKRTDTQYF. DNA of the CDR3: TGTGCCGCCGCAGGGAAAAGAACAGATACGCAGTATTTT.